The clone carrying this T cell receptor beta chain was picked up many times. Its antigen is not known. The source of the sample is a study of T cells in Graves' hyperthyroidism and ophthalmopathy. Looking at the study overall: Any treatment followed the collection of peripheral blood at initial diagnosis.

Overall study results and limits: Most expanded thyroid clonotypes above 0.001 recurred in blood. Ophthalmopathy and stable hyperthyroidism were told apart by a 13 V-J model.

RNA transcripts provided the source from which TCR beta CDR3 regions were amplified. The HTBI primer set was used in a first-round RT-PCR of the TCR CDR3. TCRdb independently ran MiXCR on the multiplex PCR reads; one entry per CDR3 protein. Of 300,000 to 350,000 distinct CDR3 sequences detected, roughly 20% appear once; the ten largest clones hold 45% to 55%. Germline V gene data show CDR1 as KGHSH and CDR2 as LQKENI. Trimming left V 5 bases short and J 6 bases short, with 8 bases between. There are 12 residues in the CDR3. V usage is TRBV18 and J usage is TRBJ2-1; possibly TRBD1 for D (6 bases). The TCR was taken from a woman aged 45-59 years with Graves' hyperthyroidism. Sequenced sample: blood. This CDR3 reads CASSNRVNEQFF. The CDR3 region has the DNA TGTGCCAGCTCAAACAGGGTCAATGAGCAGTTCTTC.